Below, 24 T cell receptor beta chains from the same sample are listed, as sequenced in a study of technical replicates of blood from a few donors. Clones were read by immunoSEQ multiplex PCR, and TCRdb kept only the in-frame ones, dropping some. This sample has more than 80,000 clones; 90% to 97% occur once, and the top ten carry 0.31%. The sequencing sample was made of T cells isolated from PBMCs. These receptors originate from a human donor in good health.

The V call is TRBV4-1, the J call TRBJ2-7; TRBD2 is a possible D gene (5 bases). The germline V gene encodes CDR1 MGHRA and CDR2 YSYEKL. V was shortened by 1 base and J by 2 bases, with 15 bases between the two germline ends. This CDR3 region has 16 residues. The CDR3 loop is CASSQVDWTGTYEQYF. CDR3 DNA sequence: TGCGCCAGCAGCCAAGTGGATTGGACGGGGACCTACGAGCAGTACTTC.

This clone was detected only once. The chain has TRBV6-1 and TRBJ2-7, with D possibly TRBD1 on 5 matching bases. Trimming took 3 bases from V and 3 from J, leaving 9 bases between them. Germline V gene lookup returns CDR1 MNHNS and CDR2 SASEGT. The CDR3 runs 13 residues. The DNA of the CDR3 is TGTGCCAGCAGTGAGGCAGGGTTCTACGAGCAGTACTTC. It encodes CASSEAGFYEQYF.

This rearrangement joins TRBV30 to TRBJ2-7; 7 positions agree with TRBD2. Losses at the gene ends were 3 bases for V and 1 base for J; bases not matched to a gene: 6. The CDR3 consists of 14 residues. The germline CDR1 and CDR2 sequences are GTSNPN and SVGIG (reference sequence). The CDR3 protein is CAWRGRELSYEQYF. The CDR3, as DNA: TGTGCCTGGAGGGGGCGGGAGCTGTCCTACGAGCAGTACTTC.

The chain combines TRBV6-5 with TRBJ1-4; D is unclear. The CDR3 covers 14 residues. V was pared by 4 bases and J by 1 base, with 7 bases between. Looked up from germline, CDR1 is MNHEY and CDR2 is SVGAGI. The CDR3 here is CASSLRGTNEKLFF. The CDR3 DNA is TGTGCCAGCAGTTTGCGGGGAACTAATGAAAAACTGTTTTTT.

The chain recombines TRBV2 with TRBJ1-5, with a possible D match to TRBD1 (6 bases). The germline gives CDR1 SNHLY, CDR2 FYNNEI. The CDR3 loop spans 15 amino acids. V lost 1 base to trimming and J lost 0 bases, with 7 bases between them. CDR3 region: CASSEDRDSNQPQHF. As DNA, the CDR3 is TGTGCCAGCAGTGAAGACAGGGATAGCAATCAGCCCCAGCATTTT.

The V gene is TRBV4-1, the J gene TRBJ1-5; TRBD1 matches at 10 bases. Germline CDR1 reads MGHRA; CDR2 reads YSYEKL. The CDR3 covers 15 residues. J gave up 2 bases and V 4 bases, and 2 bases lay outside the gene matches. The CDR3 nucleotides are TGCGCCAGCAGCCCAGGACAGGGGGGCAATCAGCCCCAGCATTTT. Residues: CASSPGQGGNQPQHF.

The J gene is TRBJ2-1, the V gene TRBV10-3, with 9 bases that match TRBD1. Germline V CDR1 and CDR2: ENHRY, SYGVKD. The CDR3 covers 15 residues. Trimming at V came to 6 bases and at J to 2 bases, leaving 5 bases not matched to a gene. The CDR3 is CAISRDRDPYNEQFF. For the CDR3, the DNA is TGTGCCATCAGCCGGGACAGGGACCCCTACAATGAGCAGTTCTTC.

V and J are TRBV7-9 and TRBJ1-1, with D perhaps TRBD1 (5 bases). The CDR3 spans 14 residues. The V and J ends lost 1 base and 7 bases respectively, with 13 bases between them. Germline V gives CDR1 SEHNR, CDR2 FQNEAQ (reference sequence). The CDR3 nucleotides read TGTGCCAGCAGCTTAGATGGGGCCTATGGTGAAGCTTTCTTT. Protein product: CASSLDGAYGEAFF.

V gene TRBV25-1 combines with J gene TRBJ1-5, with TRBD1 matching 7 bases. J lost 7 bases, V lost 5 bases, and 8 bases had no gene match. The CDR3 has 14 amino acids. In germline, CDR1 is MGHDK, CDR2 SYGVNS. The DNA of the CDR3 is TGTGCCAGCAGTAGTGACAGGGAAGTCCAGCCCCAGCATTTT. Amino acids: CASSSDREVQPQHF.

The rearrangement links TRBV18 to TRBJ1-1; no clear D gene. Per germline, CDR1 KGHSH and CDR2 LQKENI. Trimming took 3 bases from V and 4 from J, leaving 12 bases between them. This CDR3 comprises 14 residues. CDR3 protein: CASSPKEWSTEAFF. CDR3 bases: TGTGCCAGCTCACCTAAAGAATGGAGCACTGAAGCTTTCTTT.

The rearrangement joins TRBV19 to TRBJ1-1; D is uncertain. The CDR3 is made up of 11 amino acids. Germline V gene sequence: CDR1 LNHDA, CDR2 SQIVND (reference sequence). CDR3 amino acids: CAVTRGTEAFF. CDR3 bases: TGTGCAGTCACCCGGGGCACTGAAGCTTTCTTT.

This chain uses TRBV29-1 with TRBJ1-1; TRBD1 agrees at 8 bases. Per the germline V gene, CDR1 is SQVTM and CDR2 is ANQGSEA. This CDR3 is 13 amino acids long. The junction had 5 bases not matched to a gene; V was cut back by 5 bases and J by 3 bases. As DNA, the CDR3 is TGCAGCGTTTCGACAGGGGAGTACACTGAAGCTTTCTTT. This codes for CSVSTGEYTEAFF.

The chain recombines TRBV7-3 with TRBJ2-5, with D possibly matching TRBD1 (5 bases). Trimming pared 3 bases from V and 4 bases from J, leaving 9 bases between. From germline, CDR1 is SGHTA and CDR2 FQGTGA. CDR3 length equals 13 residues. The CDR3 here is CASSFSQGETQYF. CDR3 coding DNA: TGTGCCAGCAGCTTCTCCCAGGGAGAGACCCAGTACTTC.

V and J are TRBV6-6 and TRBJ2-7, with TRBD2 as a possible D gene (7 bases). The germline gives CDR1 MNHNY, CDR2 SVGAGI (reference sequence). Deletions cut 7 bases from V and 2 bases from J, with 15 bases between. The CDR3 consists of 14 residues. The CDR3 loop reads CASTAQGTTYEQYF. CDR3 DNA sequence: TGTGCCAGCACTGCGCAGGGGACTACCTACGAGCAGTACTTC.

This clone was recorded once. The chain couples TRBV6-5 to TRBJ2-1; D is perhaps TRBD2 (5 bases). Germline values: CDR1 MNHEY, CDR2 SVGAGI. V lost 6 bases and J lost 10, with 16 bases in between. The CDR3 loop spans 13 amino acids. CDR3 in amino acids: CASSRPGGSEQFF. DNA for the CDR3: TGTGCCAGCAGCCGTCCAGGAGGTAGCGAGCAGTTCTTC.

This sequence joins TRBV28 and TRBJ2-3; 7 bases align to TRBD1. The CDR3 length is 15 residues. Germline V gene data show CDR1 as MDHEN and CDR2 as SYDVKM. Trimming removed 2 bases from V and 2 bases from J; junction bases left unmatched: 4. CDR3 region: CASSLGGQHTDTQYF. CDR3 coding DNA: TGTGCCAGCAGTTTAGGGGGACAGCACACAGATACGCAGTATTTT. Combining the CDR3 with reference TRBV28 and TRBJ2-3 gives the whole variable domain DVKVTQSSRYLVKRTGEKVFLECVQDMDHENMFWYRQDPGLGLRLIYFSYDVKMKEKGDIPEGYSVSREKKERFSLILESASTNQTSMYLCASSLGGQHTDTQYFGPGTRLTVL.

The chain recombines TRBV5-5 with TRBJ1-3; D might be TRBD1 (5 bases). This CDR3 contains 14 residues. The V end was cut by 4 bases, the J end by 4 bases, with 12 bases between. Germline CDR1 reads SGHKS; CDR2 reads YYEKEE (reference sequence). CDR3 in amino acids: CASSTGGKGNTIYF. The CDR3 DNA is TGTGCCAGCAGCACGGGGGGAAAGGGAAACACCATATATTTT.

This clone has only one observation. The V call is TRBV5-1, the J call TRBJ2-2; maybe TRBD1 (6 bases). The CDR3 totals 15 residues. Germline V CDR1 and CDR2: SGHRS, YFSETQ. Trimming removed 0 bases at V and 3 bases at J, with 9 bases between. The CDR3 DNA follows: TGCGCCAGCAGCTTGGCACAGGGATACACCGGGGAGCTGTTTTTT. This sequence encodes CASSLAQGYTGELFF.

CDR3 residues: CASSLGPGLEGGEQFF. The DNA for the CDR3 is TGTGCCAGCAGCTTGGGTCCCGGACTAGAAGGTGGTGAGCAGTTCTTC. The gene calls are TRBV5-6 and TRBJ2-1, with 7 bases fitting TRBD2. Germline V lookup: CDR1 SGHDT, CDR2 YYEEEE. Trimming at V came to 0 bases and at J to 9 bases, leaving 12 bases not matched to a gene. The length of the CDR3 is 16 residues.

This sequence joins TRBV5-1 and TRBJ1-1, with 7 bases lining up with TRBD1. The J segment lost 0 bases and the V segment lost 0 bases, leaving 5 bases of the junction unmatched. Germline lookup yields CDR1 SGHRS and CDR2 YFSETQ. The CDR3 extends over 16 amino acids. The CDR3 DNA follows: TGCGCCAGCAGCTTGGCCAGGGGGAGGATGAACACTGAAGCTTTCTTT. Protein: CASSLARGRMNTEAFF.

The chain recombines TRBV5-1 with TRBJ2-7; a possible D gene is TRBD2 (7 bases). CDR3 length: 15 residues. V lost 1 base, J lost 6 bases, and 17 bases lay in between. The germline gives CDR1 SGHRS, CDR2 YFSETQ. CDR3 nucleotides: TGCGCCAGCAGCTTGTCGGGGGGCGAATATGGCGAGCAGTACTTC. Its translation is CASSLSGGEYGEQYF.

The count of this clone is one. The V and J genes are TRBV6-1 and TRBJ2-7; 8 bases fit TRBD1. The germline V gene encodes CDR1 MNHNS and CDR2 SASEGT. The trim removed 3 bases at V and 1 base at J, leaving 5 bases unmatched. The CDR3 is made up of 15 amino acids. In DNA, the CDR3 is TGTGCCAGCAGTGACTACCGGGACAGGTCCTACGAGCAGTACTTC. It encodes CASSDYRDRSYEQYF.

This CDR3 is CASSEALRGGEQYF. CDR3 coding DNA: TGTGCCAGCAGTGAAGCGCTAAGGGGCGGCGAGCAGTACTTC. The gene calls are TRBV2 and TRBJ2-7, with TRBD1 as a possible D gene (5 bases). Trimming removed 0 bases at V and 6 bases at J, with 12 bases between. CDR3 length: 14 residues. Looked up from germline, CDR1 is SNHLY and CDR2 is FYNNEI.

The CDR3 DNA is TGTGCCAGCAGCTTAATAGCGACGCATTACAATGAGCAGTTCTTC. Translation: CASSLIATHYNEQFF. V and J are TRBV13 and TRBJ2-1, with D maybe TRBD2 (5 bases). The CDR3 contains 15 residues. Trimming took off 2 bases at V and 4 bases at J, with 12 bases between the two ends. The germline CDR1 and CDR2 sequences are PRHDT and FYEKMQ (reference sequence).